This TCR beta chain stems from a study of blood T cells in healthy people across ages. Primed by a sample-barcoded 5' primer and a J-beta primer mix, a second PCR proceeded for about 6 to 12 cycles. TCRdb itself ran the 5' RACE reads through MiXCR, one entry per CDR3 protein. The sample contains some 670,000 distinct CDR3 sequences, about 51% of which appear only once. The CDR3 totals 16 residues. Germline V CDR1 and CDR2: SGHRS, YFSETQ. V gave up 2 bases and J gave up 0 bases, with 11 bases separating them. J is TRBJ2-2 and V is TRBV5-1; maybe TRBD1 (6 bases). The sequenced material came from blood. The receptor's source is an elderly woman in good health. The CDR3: CASSFGAGANTGELFF. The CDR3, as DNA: TGCGCCAGCAGCTTTGGAGCAGGGGCGAACACCGGGGAGCTGTTTTTT.